The 17 T cell receptor beta chains listed next were all sequenced from one sample in a study of CD8+ T cells in alopecia areata. Extracted RNA was reverse transcribed into cDNA, the sequencing template. Clones were sequenced by immunoSEQ multiplex PCR, and TCRdb holds only the in-frame ones, with some missing. The sample includes some 96,000 clones, 61% of them seen just once. Regarding treatment: oral pan-JAK inhibitor, 5-10 mg twice daily. Source: CD8+ T cells sorted from blood, taken at week 4, from a patient treated with tofacitinib. These receptor sequences come from a human donor with alopecia areata.

The chain couples TRBV5-1 to TRBJ2-7; perhaps TRBD1 as D (7 bases). The germline CDR1 and CDR2 sequences are SGHRS and YFSETQ. The germline V and J ends were trimmed by 3 bases and 4 bases, with 17 bases remaining between them. The CDR3 is 15 residues long. The CDR3 here is CASSSRQGGLYEQYF. The CDR3 bases are TGCGCCAGCAGCTCAAGACAGGGAGGTCTGTACGAGCAGTACTTC. Full variable domain (outside the CDR3, taken from reference TRBV5-1 and TRBJ2-7): KAGVTQTPRYLIKTRGQQVTLSCSPISGHRSVSWYQQTPGQGLQFLFEYFSETQRNKGNFPGRFSGRQFSNSRSEMNVSTLELGDSALYLCASSSRQGGLYEQYFGPGTRLTVT.

The chain employs TRBV14 and TRBJ2-1; D might be TRBD2 (6 bases). The germline V and J ends were trimmed by 6 bases and 2 bases, with 35 bases remaining between them. Germline loops: CDR1 SGHDN, CDR2 FVKESK. CDR3 length equals 22 residues. In DNA form, the CDR3 reads TGTGCCAGCAGTCTTATTTGGCCTAAAGAAGCGGCGGGGCGCGATACCTACAATGAGCAGTTCTTC. As protein: CASSLIWPKEAAGRDTYNEQFF. Using reference TRBV14 and TRBJ2-1 for the parts outside the CDR3, the full variable domain is EAGVTQFPSHSVIEKGQTVTLRCDPISGHDNLYWYRRVMGKEIKFLLHFVKESKQDESGMPNNRFLAERTGGTYSTLKVQPAELEDSGVYFCASSLIWPKEAAGRDTYNEQFFGPGTRLTVL.

The chain joins TRBV20-1 to TRBJ2-2; D not certain. This CDR3 comprises 11 residues. Germline V gene sequence: CDR1 DFQATT, CDR2 SNEGSKA (reference sequence). The V gene lost 1 base and the J gene lost 7 bases, with 4 bases spanning the gap. CDR3 in amino acids: CSARGSGELFF. The DNA of the CDR3 is TGCAGTGCTAGAGGGAGCGGGGAGCTGTTTTTT.

The chain joins TRBV28 to TRBJ2-1, with TRBD2 matching over 15 bases. The CDR3 loop spans 18 amino acids. Germline assignment: CDR1 MDHEN and CDR2 SYDVKM. Trimming removed 3 bases from V and 5 bases from J; junction bases left unmatched: 8. The CDR3 region is CASSFGLAGGPKHNEQFF. In DNA, the CDR3 is TGTGCCAGCAGTTTTGGACTAGCGGGAGGGCCGAAGCACAATGAGCAGTTCTTC.

The chain has TRBV28 and TRBJ2-7; D possibly uses TRBD1 or TRBD2 (5 bases each). This CDR3 contains 14 residues. Looked up from germline, CDR1 is MDHEN and CDR2 is SYDVKM. V was shortened by 3 bases and J by 6 bases, with 15 bases between the two germline ends. The CDR3, as DNA: TGTGCCAGCAGTTTCTTCCGGGACCGGAGCGAGCAGTACTTC. Its translation: CASSFFRDRSEQYF. Drawing the rest from reference TRBV28 and TRBJ2-7, the complete variable domain is DVKVTQSSRYLVKRTGEKVFLECVQDMDHENMFWYRQDPGLGLRLIYFSYDVKMKEKGDIPEGYSVSREKKERFSLILESASTNQTSMYLCASSFFRDRSEQYFGPGTRLTVT.

This clone has more than one count but fewer than ten. The chain couples TRBV7-9 to TRBJ2-3; 7 nucleotides align to TRBD2. V shed 5 bases and J 4 bases; nucleotides not matched to a gene: 9. The length of the CDR3 is 15 residues. From germline, CDR1 is SEHNR and CDR2 FQNEAQ (reference sequence). As DNA, the CDR3 is TGTGCCAGCAGCCCCCCACTCAGCGGGGCAGATACGCAGTATTTT. This gives the protein CASSPPLSGADTQYF.

The J gene is TRBJ2-7, the V gene TRBV11-2; unclear D gene. V was cut by 1 base and J by 0 bases, with 10 bases left in between. The length of the CDR3 is 15 residues. Per germline, CDR1 SGHAT and CDR2 FQNNGV. The DNA of the CDR3 is TGTGCCAGCAGCTTAGTTTTGGCAATCTCCTACGAGCAGTACTTC. This gives the protein CASSLVLAISYEQYF.

The V call is TRBV29-1, the J call TRBJ2-5; possibly TRBD1 for D (6 bases). This CDR3 region has 15 residues. Germline CDR1 reads SQVTM; CDR2 reads ANQGSEA. V lost 0 bases, J lost 4 bases, and 15 bases lay in between. The CDR3 spells CSVEDFEGVGETQYF. In nucleotides, the CDR3 is TGCAGCGTTGAAGATTTCGAGGGGGTGGGAGAGACCCAGTACTTC.

This clone was observed a handful of times. The chain joins TRBV10-3 to TRBJ2-7; TRBD2 matches 10 bases. J lost 0 bases, V lost 10 bases, and 3 bases had no gene match. This CDR3 is 13 amino acids long. From germline, CDR1 is ENHRY and CDR2 SYGVKD. CDR3 in DNA: TGTGCCACTGGGACTAGCGACTCCTACGAGCAGTACTTC. Translation: CATGTSDSYEQYF.

A few counts support this clone. This chain links TRBV29-1 with TRBJ2-1; unclear D gene. Germline CDR1 SQVTM, CDR2 ANQGSEA. The CDR3 totals 14 residues. V shed 4 bases and J shed 2 bases, with 12 bases lying between them. The CDR3 loop reads CSVVGDGPYNEQFF. CDR3 in DNA: TGCAGCGTTGTGGGTGACGGACCCTACAATGAGCAGTTCTTC.

In this sample, this clone turned up a few times. The CDR3 is CASSEASPSGELFF. The CDR3 nucleotides read TGTGCCAGCAGCGAAGCCAGCCCGTCCGGGGAGCTGTTTTTT. The chain recombines TRBV4-2 with TRBJ2-2; no definite D call. The CDR3 covers 14 residues. Germline V gene sequence: CDR1 LGHNA, CDR2 YNFKEQ. The ends were cut back, 5 bases at V and 6 bases at J, with 13 bases in the middle.

V usage is TRBV5-6 and J usage is TRBJ2-3; TRBD1 is a possible D gene (7 bases). The V and J ends lost 6 bases and 2 bases respectively, with 19 bases between them. The CDR3 covers 16 residues. Germline assignment: CDR1 SGHDT and CDR2 YYEEEE. The CDR3 is CASKFYQGDSTDTQYF. The CDR3 bases are TGTGCCAGCAAATTCTACCAGGGGGACTCCACAGATACGCAGTATTTT.

This clone was counted only a few times. The V call is TRBV18, the J call TRBJ2-2; D remains ambiguous. V was pared by 8 bases and J by 1 base, with 11 bases between. In germline, CDR1 is KGHSH, CDR2 LQKENI. The CDR3 consists of 14 residues. CDR3 loop: CASGKSGNTGELFF. CDR3 DNA: TGTGCCAGCGGGAAATCAGGGAACACCGGGGAGCTGTTTTTT.

The rearrangement links TRBV6-4 to TRBJ2-6, with 9 positions matching TRBD1. J lost 7 bases, V lost 4 bases, and 2 bases had no gene match. Germline loops: CDR1 MRHNA, CDR2 SNTAGT. The CDR3 spans 14 residues. CDR3 residues: CASSADRGANVLTF. CDR3 bases: TGTGCCAGCAGTGCGGACAGGGGCGCCAACGTCCTGACTTTC.

The chain uses TRBV6-5 and TRBJ2-1; D unclear. V lost 6 bases, J lost 1 base, and 7 bases lay in between. Germline values: CDR1 MNHEY, CDR2 SVGAGI. This CDR3 comprises 13 residues. The CDR3 sequence is CASRGRSYNEQFF. The CDR3, as DNA: TGTGCCAGCAGGGGAAGGTCCTACAATGAGCAGTTCTTC.

This chain connects TRBV29-1 to TRBJ2-2, with D perhaps being TRBD1 or TRBD2 (5 bases each). The CDR3 extends over 13 amino acids. V was pared by 5 bases and J by 5 bases, with 12 bases between. CDR1 is SQVTM, CDR2 ANQGSEA, per germline. The CDR3 here is CSVMPGSTGELFF. The CDR3 DNA follows: TGCAGCGTTATGCCAGGGAGTACCGGGGAGCTGTTTTTT.

The rearrangement joins TRBV28 to TRBJ1-5; no clear D. Germline CDR1 MDHEN, CDR2 SYDVKM. The CDR3 totals 13 residues. V lost 2 bases, J lost 0 bases, and 2 bases lay in between. CDR3 loop: CASSLDSNQPQHF. The CDR3 DNA reads as TGTGCCAGCAGTTTAGATAGCAATCAGCCCCAGCATTTT.